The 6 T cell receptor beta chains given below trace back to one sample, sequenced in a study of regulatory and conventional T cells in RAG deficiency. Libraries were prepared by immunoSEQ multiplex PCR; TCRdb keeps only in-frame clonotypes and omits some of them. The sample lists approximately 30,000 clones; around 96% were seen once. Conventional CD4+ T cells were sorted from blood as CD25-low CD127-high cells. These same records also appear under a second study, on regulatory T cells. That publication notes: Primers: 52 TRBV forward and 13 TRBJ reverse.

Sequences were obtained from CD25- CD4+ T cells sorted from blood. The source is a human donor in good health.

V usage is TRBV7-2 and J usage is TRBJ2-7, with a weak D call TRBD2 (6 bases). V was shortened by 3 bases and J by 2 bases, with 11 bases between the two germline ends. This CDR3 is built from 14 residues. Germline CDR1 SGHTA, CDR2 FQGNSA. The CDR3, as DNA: TGTGCCAGCAGCTTGGGGGGACTTCCCTACGAGCAGTACTTC. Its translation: CASSLGGLPYEQYF.

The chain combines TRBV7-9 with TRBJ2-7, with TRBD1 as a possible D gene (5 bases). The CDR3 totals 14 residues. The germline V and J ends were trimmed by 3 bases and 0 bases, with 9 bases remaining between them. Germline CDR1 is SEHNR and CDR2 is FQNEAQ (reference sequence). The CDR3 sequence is CASSFDSSSYEQYF. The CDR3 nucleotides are TGTGCCAGCAGCTTCGACAGCAGCTCCTACGAGCAGTACTTC. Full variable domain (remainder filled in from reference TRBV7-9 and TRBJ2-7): DTGVSQNPRHKITKRGQNVTFRCDPISEHNRLYWYRQTLGQGPEFLTYFQNEAQLEKSRLLSDRFSAERPKGSFSTLEIQRTEQGDSAMYLCASSFDSSSYEQYFGPGTRLTVT.

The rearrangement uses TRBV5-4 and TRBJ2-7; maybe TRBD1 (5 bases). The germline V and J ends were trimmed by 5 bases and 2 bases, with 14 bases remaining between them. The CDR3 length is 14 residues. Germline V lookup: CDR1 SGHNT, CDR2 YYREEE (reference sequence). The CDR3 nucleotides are TGTGCCAGCAGACTTGACAGCCAAACCTACGAGCAGTACTTC. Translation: CASRLDSQTYEQYF.

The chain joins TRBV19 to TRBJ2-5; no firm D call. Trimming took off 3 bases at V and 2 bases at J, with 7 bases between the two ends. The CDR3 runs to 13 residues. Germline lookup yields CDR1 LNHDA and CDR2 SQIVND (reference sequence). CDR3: CASSINGQETQYF. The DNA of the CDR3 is TGTGCCAGTAGTATCAACGGGCAAGAGACCCAGTACTTC.

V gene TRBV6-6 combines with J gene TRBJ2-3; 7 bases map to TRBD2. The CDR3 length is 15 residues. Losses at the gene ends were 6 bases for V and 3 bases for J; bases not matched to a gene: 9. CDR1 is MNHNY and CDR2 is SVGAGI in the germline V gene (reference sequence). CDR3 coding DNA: TGTGCCAGCAGGGGCGGGGGATTAGGGACAGATACGCAGTATTTT. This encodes CASRGGGLGTDTQYF.

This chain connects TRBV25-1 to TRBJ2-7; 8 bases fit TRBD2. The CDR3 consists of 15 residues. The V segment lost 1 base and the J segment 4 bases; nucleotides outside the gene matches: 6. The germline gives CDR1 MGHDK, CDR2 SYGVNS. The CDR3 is CASSEFGAGVYEQYF. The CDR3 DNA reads TGTGCCAGCAGTGAATTCGGAGCGGGAGTGTACGAGCAGTACTTC.